What follows are 10 T cell receptor beta chains derived from one specimen sequenced in a study of vaccination and CD4 T cells after COVID-19. The Oncomine TCR Beta short-read assay sequenced DNA from cultured CD4+ T cells. TCRdb processed the PCR reads anew with MiXCR; each CDR3 protein has one entry. The data contain some 7,100 distinct CDR3 sequences, 61% of them seen just once; the ten biggest clones take up approximately 35%. No antigen is known for these receptors. The treatment denotes: roughly 11-day PBMC culture with coronavirus spike peptide pools or control peptides (ViraFEST assay). Sequenced material: CD4+ T cells from blood, cultured in vitro. These receptors were collected from a human donor who had recovered from COVID-19.

V gene TRBV4-3 combines with J gene TRBJ1-3; D is unresolved. The V gene lost 0 bases and the J gene lost 3 bases, with 9 bases spanning the gap. Germline CDR1 is LGHNA and CDR2 is YSLEER. The CDR3 consists of 15 residues. The CDR3 reads CASSQEILDGNTIYF. The CDR3 coding sequence is TGCGCCAGCAGCCAAGAGATCCTTGATGGAAACACCATATATTTT.

This clonotype showed up just a few times. The chain is built from TRBV6-1 and TRBJ1-2, with D tentatively TRBD1 (5 bases). Trimming took 5 bases from V and 5 from J, leaving 12 bases between them. Germline V gene sequence: CDR1 MNHNS, CDR2 SASEGT. The CDR3 extends over 13 amino acids. CDR3 DNA: TGTGCCAGCAGTCGACAGCCGGAATATGGCTACACCTTC. It codes for CASSRQPEYGYTF.

The chain joins TRBV7-2 to TRBJ1-2; the match to TRBD1 covers 10 bases. CDR3 size: 13 residues. V trimming: 7 bases; J trimming: 4 bases; junction bases outside the gene matches: 3. Germline lookup yields CDR1 SGHTA and CDR2 FQGNSA. CDR3 sequence: CASTRDRGYGYTF. DNA of the CDR3: TGTGCCAGCACCCGGGACAGGGGCTATGGCTACACCTTC.

The V call is TRBV6-1, the J call TRBJ1-5, with D unresolved. V was clipped by 7 bases and J by 0 bases, with 10 bases between them. Germline V gene sequence: CDR1 MNHNS, CDR2 SASEGT. The CDR3 contains 14 residues. Here the CDR3 DNA reads TGTGCCAGCAAATACGGGGATAGCAATCAGCCCCAGCATTTT. Residues: CASKYGDSNQPQHF.

The V call is TRBV20-1, the J call TRBJ2-7, with TRBD1 as a possible D gene (6 bases). The CDR3 extends over 15 amino acids. V lost 0 bases, J lost 1 base, and 13 bases lay in between. Germline lookup yields CDR1 DFQATT and CDR2 SNEGSKA (reference sequence). CDR3 protein: CSARDLDRTSYEQYF. The DNA of the CDR3 is TGCAGTGCTAGAGACCTAGACAGGACTTCCTACGAGCAGTACTTC.

In its sample, this clonotype was seen a few times. The chain has TRBV7-9 and TRBJ2-7, with D hard to call. V lost 5 bases, J lost 3 bases, and 17 bases lay in between. The CDR3 sequence is 15 residues long. Per the germline V gene, CDR1 is SEHNR and CDR2 is FQNEAQ (reference sequence). CDR3 bases: TGTGCCAGCAGCCCCCTGGGTACTTCCTTCTACGAGCAGTACTTC. Translated, it gives CASSPLGTSFYEQYF.

The chain has TRBV7-9 and TRBJ2-7; TRBD2 might be the D (5 bases). Germline CDR1 is SEHNR and CDR2 is FQNEAQ (reference sequence). V gave up 3 bases and J gave up 3 bases, with 12 bases separating them. This CDR3 contains 14 residues. The CDR3 nucleotides are TGTGCCAGCAGCTTGATTGACGGGAACTACGAGCAGTACTTC. This codes for CASSLIDGNYEQYF.

This rearrangement joins TRBV20-1 to TRBJ1-5; no firm D call. CDR3 size: 15 residues. Trimming left V 0 bases short and J 1 base short, with 10 bases between. CDR1 is DFQATT, CDR2 SNEGSKA, per germline (reference sequence). Here the CDR3 DNA reads TGCAGTGCTAGAGACGACTGGGGAAGCAATCAGCCCCAGCATTTT. The encoded protein is CSARDDWGSNQPQHF.

This chain links TRBV7-6 with TRBJ2-7, with 12 nucleotides matching TRBD2. The CDR3 sequence is 15 residues long. Germline CDR1 SGHVS, CDR2 FNYEAQ. V was clipped by 5 bases and J by 4 bases; unmatched bases: 6. CDR3 in amino acids: CASSNGLAGIYEQYF. In DNA form, the CDR3 reads TGTGCCAGCAGCAACGGACTAGCGGGGATTTACGAGCAGTACTTC.

This clonotype appeared a single time. This chain joins TRBV20-1 and TRBJ2-1, with TRBD2 identical over 9 bases. V dropped 6 bases and J dropped 4; count of bases not matched to a gene: 13. The CDR3 totals 16 residues. Per the germline V gene, CDR1 is DFQATT and CDR2 is SNEGSKA (reference sequence). The CDR3 is CSAIGLAGSIYNEQFF. The CDR3 region has the DNA TGCAGTGCCATCGGGCTAGCGGGATCTATATACAATGAGCAGTTCTTC.